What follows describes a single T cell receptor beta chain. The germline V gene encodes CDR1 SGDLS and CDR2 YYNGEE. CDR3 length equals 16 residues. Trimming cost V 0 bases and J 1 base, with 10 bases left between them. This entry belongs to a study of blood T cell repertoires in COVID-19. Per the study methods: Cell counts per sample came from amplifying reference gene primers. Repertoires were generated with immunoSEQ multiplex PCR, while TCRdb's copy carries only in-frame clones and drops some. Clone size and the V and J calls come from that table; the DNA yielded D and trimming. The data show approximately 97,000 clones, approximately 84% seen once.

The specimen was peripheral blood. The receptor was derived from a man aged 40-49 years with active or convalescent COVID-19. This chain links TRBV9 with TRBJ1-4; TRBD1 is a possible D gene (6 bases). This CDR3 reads CASSVGRGGTNEKLFF. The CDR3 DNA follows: TGTGCCAGCAGCGTAGGAAGGGGGGGAACTAATGAAAAACTGTTTTTT.